This TCR beta chain is from a study of regulatory T cells in long-lasting Graves disease. Time point here: persistent/refractory GD, antithyroid drugs over 5 years with positive TRAb. RNA from PBMCs was the source of the TCR library. After removal of 5 bases from V and 7 bases from J, the junction contained 6 bases not matched to a gene. This CDR3 is 13 amino acids long. In germline, CDR1 is GTSNPN, CDR2 SVGIG (reference sequence). Arm-PCR with iRepertoire HTBI primers amplified the CDR3 regions for these TCR beta libraries. TCRdb passed the multiplex PCR reads through MiXCR, listing each CDR3 protein once. This table holds roughly 500,000 distinct CDR3 sequences, less than 25% found once.

Sample: peripheral blood mononuclear cells (PBMCs), taken when the disease was refractory, from a patient treated with antithyroid drugs. The chain employs TRBV30 and TRBJ1-5, with 9 positions matching TRBD1. This clonotype was sampled from a female donor with Graves disease. The CDR3 loop reads CAWGQGSSQPQHF. Written as DNA, the CDR3 is TGTGCCTGGGGACAGGGGAGTTCGCAGCCCCAGCATTTT.